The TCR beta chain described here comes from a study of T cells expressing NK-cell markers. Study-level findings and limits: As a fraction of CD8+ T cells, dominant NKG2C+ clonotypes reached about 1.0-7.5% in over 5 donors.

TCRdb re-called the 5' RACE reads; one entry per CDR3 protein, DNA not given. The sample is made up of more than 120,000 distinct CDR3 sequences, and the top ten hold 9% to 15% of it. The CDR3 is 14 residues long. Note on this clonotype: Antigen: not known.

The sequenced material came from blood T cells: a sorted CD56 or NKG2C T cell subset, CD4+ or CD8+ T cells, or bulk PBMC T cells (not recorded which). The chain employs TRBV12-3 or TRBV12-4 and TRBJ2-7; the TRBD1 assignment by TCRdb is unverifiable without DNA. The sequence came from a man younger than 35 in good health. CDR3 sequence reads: CASSLEFPPNEQYF.